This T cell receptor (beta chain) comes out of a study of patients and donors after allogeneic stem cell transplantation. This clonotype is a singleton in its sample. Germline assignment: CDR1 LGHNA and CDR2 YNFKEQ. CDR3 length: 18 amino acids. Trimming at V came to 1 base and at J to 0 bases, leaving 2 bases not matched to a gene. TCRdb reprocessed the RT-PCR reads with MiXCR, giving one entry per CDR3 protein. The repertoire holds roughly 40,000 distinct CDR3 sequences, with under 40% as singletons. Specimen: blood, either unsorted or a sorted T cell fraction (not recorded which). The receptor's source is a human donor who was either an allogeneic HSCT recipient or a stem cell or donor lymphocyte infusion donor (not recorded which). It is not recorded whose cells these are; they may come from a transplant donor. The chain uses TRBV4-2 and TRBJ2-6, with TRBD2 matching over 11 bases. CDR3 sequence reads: CASSQASGGSSGANVLTF. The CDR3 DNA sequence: TGTGCCAGCAGCCAAGCTAGCGGGGGGAGCTCTGGGGCCAACGTCCTGACTTTC.